The T cell receptor (beta chain) under discussion was sequenced for a study of T cells in Graves' hyperthyroidism and ophthalmopathy. Study results and caveats: Model predictions of ophthalmopathy came a median approximately 6.8 months before onset. Ophthalmopathy was separated from stable hyperthyroidism by a 13 V-J model. Most thyroid clonotypes that were expanded above 0.001 also turned up in blood.

This clonotype was observed many times. As yet, its antigen is unknown. Germline V gene lookup returns CDR1 ENHRY and CDR2 SYGVKD. The CDR3 loop spans 11 amino acids. V was shortened by 2 bases and J by 4 bases, with 1 base between the two germline ends. The study left out patients who had uncontrolled infection, other autoimmune disease, pregnancy or lactation. RNA transcripts provided the source from which TCR beta CDR3 regions were amplified. HTBI primers drove first-round RT-PCR of the TCR CDR3. TCRdb recomputed calls from the multiplex PCR reads with MiXCR, one row per CDR3 protein. The data contain a few hundred thousand distinct CDR3 sequences, 16% of them singletons.

The sample was blood. The sequence came from a middle-aged woman with Graves' ophthalmopathy. V usage is TRBV10-3 and J usage is TRBJ2-3; D is ambiguous. The CDR3 is CAISEADTQYF. CDR3 coding DNA: TGTGCCATCAGTGAGGCAGATACGCAGTATTTT.